The source of this TCR beta chain is a study of control samples from healthy donors and cancer patients. The CDR3 has 12 amino acids. V gave up 3 bases and J gave up 8 bases, with 11 bases separating them. Germline V gives CDR1 SGHNT, CDR2 YYREEE (reference sequence). The method was immunoSEQ multiplex PCR; TCRdb's version includes in-frame clones alone and lacks a portion of them. The sample consists of 150,000 or so clones, around 90% of them appearing once. This chain uses TRBV5-4 with TRBJ1-2; the D gene is possibly TRBD1 (6 bases). Sequencing was carried out using blood. The origin of this receptor is a woman aged 25 to 39 in good health. Here the CDR3 reads CASSSKGGGYTF. CDR3 bases: TGTGCCAGCAGCTCCAAAGGGGGAGGCTACACCTTC. The full variable domain, rest sourced from reference TRBV5-4 and TRBJ1-2, is ETGVTQSPTHLIKTRGQQVTLRCSSQSGHNTVSWYQQALGQGPQFIFQYYREEENGRGNFPPRFSGLQFPNYSSELNVNALELDDSALYLCASSSKGGGYTFGSGTRLTVV.